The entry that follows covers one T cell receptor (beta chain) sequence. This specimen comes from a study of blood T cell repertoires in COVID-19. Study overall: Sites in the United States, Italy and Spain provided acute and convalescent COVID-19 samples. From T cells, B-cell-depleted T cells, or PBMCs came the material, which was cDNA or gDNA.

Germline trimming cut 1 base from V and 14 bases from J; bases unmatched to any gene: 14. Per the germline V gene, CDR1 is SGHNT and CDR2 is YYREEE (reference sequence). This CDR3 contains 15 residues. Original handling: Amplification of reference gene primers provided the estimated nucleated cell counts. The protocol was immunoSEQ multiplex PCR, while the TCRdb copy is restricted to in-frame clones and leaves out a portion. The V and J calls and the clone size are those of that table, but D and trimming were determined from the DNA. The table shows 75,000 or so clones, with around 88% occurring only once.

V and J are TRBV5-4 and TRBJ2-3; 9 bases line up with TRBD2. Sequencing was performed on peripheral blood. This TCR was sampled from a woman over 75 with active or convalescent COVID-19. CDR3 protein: CASSLMQYAGGRVYF. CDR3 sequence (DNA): TGTGCCAGCAGCTTGATGCAATACGCGGGAGGGCGGGTGTATTTT.